This T cell receptor beta chain came from a study of graft-versus-host responses after intestinal transplantation (dated by TCRdb to 2020 to 2023). Regarding the complete study: The transplants that recipients received were multivisceral, liver-intestinal, or isolated intestinal. Every recipient was given anti-thymocyte globulin induction, then maintenance tacrolimus and steroids for two to three years. Graft-versus-host and host-versus-graft alloreactive T cell clones were tracked in the graft, circulation and bone marrow after intestinal transplantation using bulk TCR-beta CDR3 sequencing. To identify alloreactive clones, pre-transplant mixed lymphocyte reaction products were sequenced and compared with unstimulated pre-transplant donor and recipient T cells. Of the roughly 24 intestinal transplant recipients enrolled in the cohort, one of whom was a retransplant, 3 patients without pretransplant specimens were excluded. Donor T cell macrochimerism was defined as a peak of at least 4% donor T cells among recipient peripheral blood mononuclear cells. Rather than being sequenced by the commercial service, samples from three later patients were sequenced in-house on an Illumina MiSeq and processed with MiXCR. Study-level results and caveats: Early after transplant, peak levels of circulating GvH clones were found to be associated with declines in HvG clones. GvH clones were found in recipient bone marrow, and some of the GvH clones appeared earlier in ileal mucosa or blood, which is consistent with an intestinal mucosal origin. Patients with donor T cell macrochimerism had high GvH to HvG T cell clonal ratios in their allografts. The conclusions were limited by the relatively low number and heterogeneity of the intestinal transplant patients.

As concerns this clone: The antigen it binds to is not known. No per-base quality is available; no much larger clone lies one base away.

To prepare the library, the immunoSEQ multiplex PCR assay was applied. For most patients, genomic DNA was isolated using the Qiagen DNeasy Blood and Tissue Kit and was shipped frozen to Adaptive Biotechnologies for TCR sequencing. Adaptive Biotechnologies carried out high-throughput TCR-beta CDR3 sequencing of genomic DNA for most patients. As for the original processing: TCR sequencing data for over 15 patients were retrieved from Adaptive's ImmunoSEQ software; a few other patients were processed with MiXCR and VDJtools. To correct CD4 versus CD8 sorting errors, any sequence found in both subsets at a frequency ratio below 5:1 was removed. CDR3 nucleotide sequences shared between donor and recipient were removed because the origin of such sequences could not be assigned. To be classed as alloreactive, a clone needed at least 2-fold expansion over unstimulated cells and a minimum CFSE-low frequency of 0.002% (template counts) or 0.001% (read counts). Clones were considered mappable if detected in sequenced pre-transplant spleen, lymph node, or MLR CFSE-low populations of the donor or recipient. The cumulative frequency of alloreactive clones was calculated as a percentage of all sequences, weighted by copy number. TCRdb took over this immuneACCESS table, retaining in-frame rearrangements with V and J assigned. Such tables are incomplete; in checked studies, under half of the missing clones stem from an unresolved V gene, and the remainder is unexplained. V and J calls and clone size are copied from that table; D and trimming were computed from the DNA. This sample lists about 130,000 clones; 80% to 95% were detected once. The top ten constitute roughly 0.2% of the sample.

Interpreted using the paper, the time point label stands for: cells obtained before transplantation from donor or recipient. CD3+CD4+ and CD3+CD8+ populations were FACS-sorted from unstimulated pre-transplant donor and recipient cells taken from spleen or lymph nodes. V is clipped by 0 bases and J by 5 bases, and the sequence between their germline boundaries is 16 bases long. The CDR3 holds 16 amino acids from the cysteine to the phenylalanine. The kept DNA is CDR3 alone, 48 bases in frame from the first base. CDR1 LGHNA and CDR2 YSLEER were looked up in the germline V gene. Specimen: unstimulated CD4+ T cells sorted from spleen or lymph node cells, collected before intestinal transplant. Here the chain combines TRBV4-3 and TRBJ2-5; the D gene is perhaps TRBD1, from 5 matching bases. The source is a human donor who received an intestinal transplant. Here the CDR3 is given as CASSQDNRAGRETQYF. The nucleotide sequence reads TGCGCCAGCAGCCAAGATAATCGGGCAGGGCGGGAGACCCAGTACTTC.